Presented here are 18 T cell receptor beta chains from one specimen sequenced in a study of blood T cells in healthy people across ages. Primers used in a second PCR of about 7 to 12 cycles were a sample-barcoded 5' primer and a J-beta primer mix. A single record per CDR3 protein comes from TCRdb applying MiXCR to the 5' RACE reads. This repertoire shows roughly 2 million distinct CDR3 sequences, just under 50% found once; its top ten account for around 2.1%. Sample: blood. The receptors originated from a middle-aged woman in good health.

The CDR3 loop is CASSPPGAPDSPLHF. The CDR3 DNA follows: TGTGCCAGCTCACCACCGGGGGCCCCGGATTCACCCCTCCACTTT. This sequence joins TRBV18 and TRBJ1-6; maybe TRBD1 (6 bases). V was trimmed by 0 bases and J by 8 bases, leaving 11 bases between them. Germline V gives CDR1 KGHSH, CDR2 LQKENI. The CDR3 is 15 residues long. Full variable domain (remainder filled in from reference TRBV18 and TRBJ1-6): NAGVMQNPRHLVRRRGQEARLRCSPMKGHSHVYWYRQLPEEGLKFMVYLQKENIIDESGMPKERFSAEFPKEGPSILRIQQVVRGDSAAYFCASSPPGAPDSPLHFGNGTRLTVT.

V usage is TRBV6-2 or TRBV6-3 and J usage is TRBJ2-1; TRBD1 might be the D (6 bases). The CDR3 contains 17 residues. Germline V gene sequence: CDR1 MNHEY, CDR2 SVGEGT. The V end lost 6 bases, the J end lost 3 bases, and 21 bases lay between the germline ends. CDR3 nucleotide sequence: TGTGCCAGCAGGCGTCTAGACGGGACATATAACTACAATGAGCAGTTCTTC. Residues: CASRRLDGTYNYNEQFF.

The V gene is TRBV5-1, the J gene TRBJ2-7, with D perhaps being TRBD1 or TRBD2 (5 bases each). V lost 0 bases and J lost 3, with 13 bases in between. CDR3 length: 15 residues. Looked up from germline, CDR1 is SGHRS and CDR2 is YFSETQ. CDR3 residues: CASSLAPGTDYEQYF. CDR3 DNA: TGCGCCAGCAGCTTGGCCCCAGGGACCGACTACGAGCAGTACTTC. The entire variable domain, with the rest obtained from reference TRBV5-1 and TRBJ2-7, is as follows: KAGVTQTPRYLIKTRGQQVTLSCSPISGHRSVSWYQQTPGQGLQFLFEYFSETQRNKGNFPGRFSGRQFSNSRSEMNVSTLELGDSALYLCASSLAPGTDYEQYFGPGTRLTVT.

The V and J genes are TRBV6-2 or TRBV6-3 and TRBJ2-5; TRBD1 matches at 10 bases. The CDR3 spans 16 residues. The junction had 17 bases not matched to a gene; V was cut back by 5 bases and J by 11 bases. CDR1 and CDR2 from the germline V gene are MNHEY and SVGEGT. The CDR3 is CASSLHQAGQGNEQYF. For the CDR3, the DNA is TGTGCCAGCAGTCTCCACCAGGCGGGACAGGGGAATGAGCAGTACTTC.

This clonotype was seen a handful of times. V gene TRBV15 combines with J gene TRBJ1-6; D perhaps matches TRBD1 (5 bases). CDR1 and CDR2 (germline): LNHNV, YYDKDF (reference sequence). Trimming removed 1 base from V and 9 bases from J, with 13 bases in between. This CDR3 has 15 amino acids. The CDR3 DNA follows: TGTGCCACCAGCAGAGCCGGGGCGGCAGGTTCACCCCTCCACTTT. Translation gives CATSRAGAAGSPLHF.

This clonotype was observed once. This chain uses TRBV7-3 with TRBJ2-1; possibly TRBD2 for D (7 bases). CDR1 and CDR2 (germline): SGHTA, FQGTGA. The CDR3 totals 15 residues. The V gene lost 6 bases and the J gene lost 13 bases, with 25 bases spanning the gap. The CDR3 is CASSQIGGANGDQFF. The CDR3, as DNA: TGTGCCAGCAGTCAAATTGGGGGGGCCAACGGGGACCAGTTCTTC.

Here the CDR3 DNA reads TGTGCCAGCCAGTGGGGGGGGGAAGACGAGCAGTACTTC. This codes for CASQWGGEDEQYF. V is TRBV11-2 and J is TRBJ2-5; TRBD2 matches 7 bases. The tail of the sequence fits TRBJ2-7 better, so the J call may be wrong. The CDR3 has 13 amino acids. From germline, CDR1 is SGHAT and CDR2 FQNNGV.

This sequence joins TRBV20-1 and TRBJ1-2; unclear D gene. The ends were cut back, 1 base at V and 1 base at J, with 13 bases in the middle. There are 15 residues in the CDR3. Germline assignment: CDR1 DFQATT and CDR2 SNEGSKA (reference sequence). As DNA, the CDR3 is TGCAGTGCTAGAGGGGATAGGAGCAATAACTATGGCTACACCTTC. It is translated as CSARGDRSNNYGYTF.

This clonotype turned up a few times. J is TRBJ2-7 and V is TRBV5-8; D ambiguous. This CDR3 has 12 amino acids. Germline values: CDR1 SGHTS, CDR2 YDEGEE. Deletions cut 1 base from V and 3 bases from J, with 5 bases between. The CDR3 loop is CASSLSHYEQYF. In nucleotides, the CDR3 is TGTGCCAGCAGCTTGTCCCACTACGAGCAGTACTTC.

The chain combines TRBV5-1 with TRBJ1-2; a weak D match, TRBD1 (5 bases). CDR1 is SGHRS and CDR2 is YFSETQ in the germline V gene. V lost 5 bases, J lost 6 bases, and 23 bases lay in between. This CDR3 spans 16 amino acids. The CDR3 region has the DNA TGCGCCAGCAGGGAAAACGCCGGGACTTCCGTAAATGGCTACACCTTC. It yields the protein CASRENAGTSVNGYTF.

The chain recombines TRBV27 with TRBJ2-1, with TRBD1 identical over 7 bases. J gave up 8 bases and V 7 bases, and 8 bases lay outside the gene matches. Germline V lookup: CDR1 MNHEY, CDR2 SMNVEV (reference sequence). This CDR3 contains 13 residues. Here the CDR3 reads CASTILQGYEQFF. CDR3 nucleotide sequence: TGTGCCAGCACCATCTTACAGGGGTATGAGCAGTTCTTC.

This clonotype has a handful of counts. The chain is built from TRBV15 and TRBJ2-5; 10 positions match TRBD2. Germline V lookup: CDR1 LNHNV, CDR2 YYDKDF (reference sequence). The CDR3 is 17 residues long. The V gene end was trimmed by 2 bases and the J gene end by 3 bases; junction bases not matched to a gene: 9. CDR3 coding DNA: TGTGCCACCAGCAGATCCTGGGGAACTAGCGGGGAAGAGACCCAGTACTTC. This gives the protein CATSRSWGTSGEETQYF.

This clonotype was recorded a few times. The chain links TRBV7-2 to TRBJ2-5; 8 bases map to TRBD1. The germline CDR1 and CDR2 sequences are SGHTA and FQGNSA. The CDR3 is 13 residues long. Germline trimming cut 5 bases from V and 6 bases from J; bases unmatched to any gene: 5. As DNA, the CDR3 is TGTGCCAGCAGCATTGGACAGGGTCAGACCCAGTACTTC. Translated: CASSIGQGQTQYF.

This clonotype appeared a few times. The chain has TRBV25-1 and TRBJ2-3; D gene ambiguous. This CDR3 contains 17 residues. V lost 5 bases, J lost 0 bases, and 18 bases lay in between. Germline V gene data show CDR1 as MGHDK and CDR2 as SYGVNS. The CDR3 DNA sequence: TGTGCCAGCAGTCCCGCTGCTGGCGAGGTTAGCACAGATACGCAGTATTTT. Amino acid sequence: CASSPAAGEVSTDTQYF.

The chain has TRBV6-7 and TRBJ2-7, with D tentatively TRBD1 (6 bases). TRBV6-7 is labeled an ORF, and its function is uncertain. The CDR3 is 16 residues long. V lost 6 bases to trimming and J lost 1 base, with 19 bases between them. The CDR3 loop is CASSLRSPRGSYEQYF. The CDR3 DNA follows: TGTGCCAGCAGCCTACGATCACCCAGGGGATCCTACGAGCAGTACTTC.

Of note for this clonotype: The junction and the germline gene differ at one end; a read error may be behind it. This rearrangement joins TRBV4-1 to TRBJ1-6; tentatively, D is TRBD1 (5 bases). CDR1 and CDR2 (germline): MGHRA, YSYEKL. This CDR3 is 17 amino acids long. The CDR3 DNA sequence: TGCGCCAGCAGCCAAGAAGGTAGGGGTGGCTATAATTCACTCCTCCACTTT. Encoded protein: CASSQEGRGGYNSLLHF.

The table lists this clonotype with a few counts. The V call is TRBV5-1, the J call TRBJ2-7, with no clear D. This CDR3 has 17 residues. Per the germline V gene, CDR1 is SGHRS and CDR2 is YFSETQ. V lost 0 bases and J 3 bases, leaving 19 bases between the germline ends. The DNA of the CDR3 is TGCGCCAGCAGCTTGGGGGCGTTCAGGCAGGAGATCTACGAGCAGTACTTC. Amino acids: CASSLGAFRQEIYEQYF.

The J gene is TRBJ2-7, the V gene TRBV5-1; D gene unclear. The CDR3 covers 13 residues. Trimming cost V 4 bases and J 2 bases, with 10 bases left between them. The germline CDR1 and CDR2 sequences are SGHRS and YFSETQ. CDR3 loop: CASSTPTPYEQYF. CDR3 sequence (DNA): TGCGCCAGCAGCACTCCGACCCCCTACGAGCAGTACTTC. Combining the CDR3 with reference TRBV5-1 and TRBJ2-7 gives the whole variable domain KAGVTQTPRYLIKTRGQQVTLSCSPISGHRSVSWYQQTPGQGLQFLFEYFSETQRNKGNFPGRFSGRQFSNSRSEMNVSTLELGDSALYLCASSTPTPYEQYFGPGTRLTVT.